A selection of T cell receptor beta chains follows, all from one sample in a study of shared clonotypes between healthy human individuals. The protocol was immunoSEQ multiplex PCR, while the TCRdb copy is restricted to in-frame clones and leaves out a portion. The sample lists about 2.1 million clones; 80% to 95% were seen once. Sequenced: naive CD8+ T cells from PBMCs. These receptors all stem from a man younger than 30 in good health. Some clones in this sample may be carry-over from other donors' samples. Each CDR3 is given with its conserved first and last residue. A D gene is named only where the DNA matches it firmly. Where a row states a size, it is once, few, many or the class of an expanded clone; other rows omit it.

TRBJ2-2,NA,NA,TRBV29-1,CSVDVRNTGELFF,TGCAGCGTTGACGTGAGGAACACCGGGGAGCTGTTTTTT
TRBJ2-7,NA,NA,TRBV9,CASSVVPAGPYEQYF,TGTGCCAGCAGCGTAGTCCCCGCGGGTCCCTACGAGCAGTACTTC
TRBJ2-7,NA,TRBD1,TRBV4-1,CASSPGTGDYEQYF,TGCGCCAGCAGCCCCGGGACAGGGGATTACGAGCAGTACTTC
TRBJ1-5,NA,NA,TRBV19,CASMGPAQPQHF,TGTGCCAGTATGGGGCCGGCTCAGCCCCAGCATTTT
TRBJ2-1,NA,TRBD2,TRBV6-5,CASRGTSVRMNEQFF,TGTGCCAGCAGGGGTACTAGCGTTAGGATGAATGAGCAGTTCTTC
TRBJ2-3,once,NA,TRBV13,CASSSGGDTQYF,TGTGCCAGCAGCTCAGGGGGGGATACGCAGTATTTT
TRBJ2-1,NA,TRBD2,TRBV6-5,CASSYVAGGYNEQFF,TGTGCCAGCAGTTACGTGGCGGGAGGGTACAATGAGCAGTTCTTC
TRBJ2-3,NA,TRBD2,TRBV9,CASSVPIAGSAGDSTDTQYF,TGTGCCAGCAGCGTACCCATAGCGGGTTCCGCGGGGGATAGCACAGATACGCAGTATTTT
TRBJ2-3,NA,TRBD2,TRBV27,CASSVAGWGTDTQYF,TGTGCCAGCAGTGTAGCGGGGTGGGGCACAGATACGCAGTATTTT
TRBJ2-2,NA,NA,TRBV9,CASSPSEGGELFF,TGTGCCAGCAGCCCTAGTGAGGGAGGGGAGCTGTTTTTT
TRBJ2-1,NA,NA,TRBV2,CASSERDDEQFF,TGTGCCAGCAGTGAGCGGGATGATGAGCAGTTCTTC
TRBJ2-3,NA,NA,TRBV7-3,CASSLMVGDTQYF,TGTGCCAGCAGCTTAATGGTAGGGGATACGCAGTATTTT
TRBJ2-7,NA,TRBD1,TRBV5-1,CASSPGQGPVEQYF,TGCGCCAGCAGCCCGGGACAGGGGCCGGTCGAGCAGTACTTC
TRBJ1-4,NA,NA,TRBV9,CASSLEGGGREKLFF,TGTGCCAGCAGCCTCGAGGGAGGGGGTCGTGAAAAACTGTTTTTT
TRBJ2-7,few,NA,TRBV19,CASSFRTSDEQYF,TGTGCCAGTAGTTTTAGGACGTCCGACGAGCAGTACTTC
TRBJ2-7,NA,TRBD1,TRBV4-3,CASSPALGQVSYEQYF,TGCGCCAGCAGCCCGGCGTTGGGACAGGTCTCCTACGAGCAGTACTTC
TRBJ1-2,NA,NA,TRBV27,CASRGGPYYGYTF,TGTGCCAGCAGGGGAGGGCCCTACTATGGCTACACCTTC
TRBJ2-7,NA,TRBD1,TRBV29-1,CSVEDRGYEQYF,TGCAGCGTTGAGGACAGGGGGTACGAGCAGTACTTC
TRBJ2-7,once,NA,TRBV19,CASSIRQVSDEQYF,TGTGCCAGTAGTATCCGACAGGTTAGCGACGAGCAGTACTTC
TRBJ2-1,NA,TRBD2,TRBV29-1,CSVEEVLTSGRVHNEQFF,TGCAGCGTTGAAGAGGTTTTGACTAGCGGGAGGGTCCACAATGAGCAGTTCTTC
TRBJ1-1,NA,TRBD1,TRBV13,CASSPDRGRWAEAFF,TGTGCCAGCAGCCCCGACAGGGGTAGATGGGCTGAAGCTTTCTTT
TRBJ2-3,NA,NA,TRBV7-6,CASSLARGEGTQYF,TGTGCCAGCAGCTTAGCTAGGGGGGAGGGTACGCAGTATTTT
TRBJ2-7,NA,NA,TRBV7-9,CATRPGAGLKAYEQYF,TGTGCCACCCGCCCCGGGGCGGGGTTAAAGGCCTACGAGCAGTACTTC
TRBJ1-2,NA,NA,TRBV6-1,CASSDGLRLLAYGYTF,TGTGCCAGCAGTGATGGTTTGCGCCTCCTGGCCTATGGCTACACCTTC
TRBJ2-7,NA,NA,TRBV27,CASSSLEGSAYYEQYF,TGTGCCAGCAGTTCCCTGGAGGGTAGCGCCTACTACGAGCAGTACTTC
TRBJ1-4,once,TRBD1,TRBV9,CASSVSGGREKLFF,TGTGCCAGCAGCGTATCAGGGGGACGGGAAAAACTGTTTTTT
TRBJ2-1,NA,NA,TRBV5-1,CASSPLSPPRSDEQFF,TGCGCCAGCAGCCCCTTAAGTCCCCCGAGGTCGGATGAGCAGTTCTTC
TRBJ1-5,NA,TRBD1,TRBV4-1,CASSQGYGQGRGQPQHF,TGCGCCAGCAGCCAAGGGTACGGACAGGGTAGAGGACAGCCCCAGCATTTT
TRBJ2-7,NA,NA,TRBV28,CASSGPGLEQYF,TGTGCCAGCAGTGGACCAGGACTTGAGCAGTACTTC
TRBJ2-1,NA,NA,TRBV27,CASSLGPAGGQFF,TGTGCCAGCAGTCTGGGACCCGCTGGAGGGCAGTTCTTC
TRBJ2-7,NA,TRBD1,TRBV13,CASSFGTAYEQYF,TGTGCCAGCAGCTTCGGGACAGCCTACGAGCAGTACTTC
TRBJ2-3,NA,NA,TRBV9,CASSVDWASTDTQYF,TGTGCCAGCAGCGTAGACTGGGCCTCCACAGATACGCAGTATTTT
TRBJ2-1,NA,NA,TRBV13,CASSGGGLRESYNEQFF,TGTGCCAGCAGCGGAGGAGGGCTCAGGGAATCCTACAATGAGCAGTTCTTC
TRBJ2-1,NA,NA,TRBV5-1,CASREGGNEQFF,TGCGCCAGCCGGGAAGGGGGGAATGAGCAGTTCTTC
TRBJ2-7,NA,TRBD1,TRBV7-9,CASSPTTGLPYEQYF,TGTGCCAGCAGCCCGACGACAGGGCTACCTTACGAGCAGTACTTC
TRBJ1-4,NA,TRBD1,TRBV19,CASSERDSFNEKLFF,TGTGCCAGTAGTGAACGGGACAGCTTTAATGAAAAACTGTTTTTT
TRBJ1-2,NA,TRBD1,TRBV4-3,CASSSRTGGFYGYTF,TGCGCCAGCAGCTCCCGGACAGGGGGTTTCTATGGCTACACCTTC
TRBJ2-3,NA,TRBD2,TRBV4-1,CASSQELAGGPVTDTQYF,TGCGCCAGCAGCCAAGAACTAGCGGGAGGGCCAGTGACAGATACGCAGTATTTT
TRBJ2-5,NA,TRBD2,TRBV28,CASSLSPRGGREETQYF,TGTGCCAGCAGTTTATCCCCCCGCGGAGGGAGGGAAGAGACCCAGTACTTC
TRBJ2-5,NA,NA,TRBV7-9,CASSAPRSGETQYF,TGTGCCAGCAGCGCCCCCCGTAGCGGAGAGACCCAGTACTTC
TRBJ1-5,NA,TRBD1,TRBV19,CASSIPRTGGNQPQHF,TGTGCCAGTAGTATCCCCCGGACAGGGGGCAATCAGCCCCAGCATTTT
TRBJ2-2,NA,TRBD2,TRBV7-2,CASSLAGAGELFF,TGTGCCAGCAGCCTAGCGGGAGCCGGGGAGCTGTTTTTT
TRBJ1-2,NA,NA,TRBV6-1,CASSERDRSSGYTF,TGTGCCAGCAGTGAGAGGGACCGATCTAGTGGCTACACCTTC
TRBJ2-5,NA,NA,TRBV7-9,CASSAGVGQETQYF,TGTGCCAGCAGCGCAGGGGTGGGCCAAGAGACCCAGTACTTC
TRBJ2-1,NA,NA,TRBV5-1,CASSLSISGLTYNEQFF,TGCGCCAGCAGCTTGTCCATTTCGGGACTCACCTACAATGAGCAGTTCTTC
TRBJ1-5,NA,NA,TRBV19,CASRDGFGGNQPQHF,TGTGCCAGTAGGGACGGCTTTGGGGGCAATCAGCCCCAGCATTTT
TRBJ2-7,NA,NA,TRBV2,CASSEAGLNYEQYF,TGTGCCAGCAGTGAAGCTGGGCTAAACTACGAGCAGTACTTC
TRBJ1-1,NA,NA,TRBV5-8,CASRGLRNTEAFF,TGTGCCAGCAGGGGGCTAAGGAACACTGAAGCTTTCTTT
TRBJ2-1,NA,TRBD1,TRBV10-1,CASSLTDRGINEQFF,TGCGCCAGCAGCCTTACGGACAGGGGTATCAATGAGCAGTTCTTC
TRBJ2-4,NA,NA,TRBV4-3,CASSQDWSSGGIQYF,TGCGCCAGCAGCCAAGATTGGTCTAGTGGAGGCATTCAGTACTTC
TRBJ2-4,NA,TRBD1,TRBV28,CASSLLGGRDIQYF,TGTGCCAGCAGCCTGTTAGGGGGCAGGGACATTCAGTACTTC
TRBJ2-1,NA,NA,TRBV6-5,CASSWPWSSYNEQFF,TGTGCCAGCAGCTGGCCGTGGAGCTCCTACAATGAGCAGTTCTTC
TRBJ1-1,NA,NA,TRBV10-2,CASSEAGNTNTEAFF,TGCGCCAGCAGTGAGGCAGGGAATACGAACACTGAAGCTTTCTTT
TRBJ2-5,NA,NA,TRBV25-1,CASSGDSQETQYF,TGTGCCAGCAGTGGGGACTCACAAGAGACCCAGTACTTC
TRBJ2-7,NA,NA,TRBV7-8,CASSLVGGATYEQYF,TGTGCCAGCAGCTTAGTGGGGGGGGCAACCTACGAGCAGTACTTC
TRBJ1-1,NA,NA,TRBV28,CASSFDRMNTEAFF,TGTGCCAGCAGTTTCGACAGGATGAACACTGAAGCTTTCTTT
TRBJ2-1,NA,NA,TRBV4-3,CASSQVWDSWANEQFF,TGCGCCAGCAGCCAAGTTTGGGACTCCTGGGCCAATGAGCAGTTCTTC
TRBJ1-1,NA,NA,TRBV27,CASSLFAPMGTEAFF,TGTGCCAGCAGTTTATTTGCCCCGATGGGCACTGAAGCTTTCTTT
TRBJ2-7,NA,NA,TRBV11-2,CASSSGGGPAEQYF,TGTGCCAGCAGCTCAGGGGGGGGACCTGCCGAGCAGTACTTC
TRBJ2-1,NA,TRBD2,TRBV9,CASSKGLAGDLVNEQFF,TGTGCCAGCAGCAAGGGACTAGCGGGAGACCTTGTCAATGAGCAGTTCTTC